This T cell receptor beta chain is from a study of blood T cell repertoires in COVID-19 (dated by TCRdb to the early 2020s). About the study as a whole: The collaborator samples originated in the United States, Italy and Spain and spanned the acute and convalescent phases of COVID-19. The material from the prospective study consisted of cDNA or gDNA derived from T cells, B-cell-depleted T cells, or PBMCs. Subjects who had been exposed to COVID-19, were actively infected with it, or had recovered from it provided the deeply sampled blood TCRbeta repertoires that made up the dataset. A freely available public database, intended as a resource for researchers studying the immune response to SARS-CoV-2, is where the repertoires were released. The samples were drawn from the first 160 participants of the ongoing ImmuneRACE study and from about 1,200 subjects provided by 6 global collaborators. A de-identified subject ID, COVID-19 status, age in years and sex were almost always included in the sample metadata. Where available, HLA class I and class II types were taken from metadata supplied by the sample provider and were not determined by assay-based typing.

Overall study outcomes, separate from this receptor: How much clinical and demographic metadata was included differed by source and by participant, and the metadata was provided uncurated.

In regard to this clone: Its antigen is currently not known. No per-base quality is available; no much larger clone lies one base away.

The immunoSEQ Assay, a bias-controlled multiplex PCR, was used to amplify TCRbeta CDR3 regions from genomic DNA. The paper's data handling went like this. The number of nucleated cells in each sample was estimated by amplification of reference gene primers within the assay. To quantify the absolute abundance of each unique TCRbeta CDR3 rearrangement, sequence reads were collapsed and filtered. For each sample, productive Simpson clonality was calculated by taking the square root of Simpson's diversity index across productive rearrangements. The immuneACCESS repertoire file appears here via TCRdb, limited to in-frame rearrangements. These files lack a portion of the clones; in checked studies, under half of the deficit traces to unresolved V genes, and the cause of the others is not known. The DNA was the basis for D and trimming; V, J and clone size are from that table. Counted in this sample were 80,000 to 100,000 clones; 80% of them appeared once. Of the sample, 19% is held by the ten largest clones.

Collaborating institutions collected whole blood in K2EDTA tubes following their own protocols. For TCRbeta analysis, collaborator samples were shipped as frozen whole blood, as isolated PBMCs, or as DNA extracted from either sample type. This clonotype was obtained from a human donor in a cohort sampled during active COVID-19. Sequenced material: peripheral blood.

Here is the DNA: TGTGCCAGCAGAACCCAATCCGGACAGATATATGGCTACACCTTC. Its coded protein is CASRTQSGQIYGYTF. Here the chain combines TRBV28 and TRBJ1-2; the best D guess is TRBD1, with 6 bases matching. V is reduced by 6 bases and J by 5 bases, leaving a spacing of 19 bases between them. The CDR3 has 15 amino acids, counting the end cysteine and phenylalanine. Only the CDR3 portion is preserved as DNA: 45 bases, with reading frame beginning at the first base. From a lookup of the germline V gene, CDR1 and CDR2 are MDHEN and SYDVKM.